Presented here are 10 T cell receptor gamma chains from one specimen sequenced in a study of intestinal T cells in coeliac disease. TRG repertoires were amplified with LymphoTrack primers from about 190 ng of biopsy DNA. TCRdb re-called the multiplex PCR reads through CATT. Here the sample spans hundreds of gamma-chain clones, around 60% being singletons. Genomic DNA came from ten roughly 5.2-µm formalin-fixed paraffin-embedded scrolls per case. The specimen sequenced was a duodenal biopsy. These receptors were taken from a human donor who served as a control with a normal duodenal biopsy, not a healthy volunteer.

The gene calls are TRGV10 and TRGJ1 or TRGJ2. TRGV10 is assigned to the ORF class and has an uncertain function. Trimming took 10 bases from V and 3 from J; bases not matched to a gene: 10. The CDR3 runs 13 residues. This CDR3 is CAASDSRYYKKLF. The CDR3 DNA follows: TGTGCTGCGTCGGATTCCCGTTATTATAAGAAACTCTTT.

The rearrangement joins TRGV4 to TRGJ1 or TRGJ2. The CDR3 consists of 16 residues. Trimming took 0 bases from V and 1 from J; bases not matched to a gene: 9. Germline CDR1 is EGSTGY and CDR2 is YDSYTSSV. CDR3 bases: TGTGCCACCTGGGATGGGCAATGTATCAATTATTATAAGAAACTCTTT. Its protein product is CATWDGQCINYYKKLF.

About this clone: Translating this DNA gives a protein that differs at residue 9 from the TCRdb one, which belongs to a much larger clone; a read error is likely, and the protein shown is this translation. The J gene is TRGJ1 or TRGJ2, the V gene TRGV10. TRGV10 is an ORF; its function is uncertain. The CDR3 length is 12 residues. In nucleotides, the CDR3 is TGTGCTGCGTGGGGAAAGTATTATAGGAAACTCTTT. It codes for CAAWGKYYRKLF.

This clone occurred once. The chain uses TRGV9 and TRGJ1 or TRGJ2. CDR1 and CDR2 (germline): GITISATS, ISYDGTV (reference sequence). This CDR3 is built from 14 residues. J lost 6 bases, V lost 0 bases, and 8 bases had no gene match. As DNA, the CDR3 is TGTGCCTTGTGGGAGGTGGAAATTATTTATAAGAAACTCTTT. Translated, it gives CALWEVEIIYKKLF.

Notes on this clone: A much bigger clone sits one base away, suggesting this may be a read error. Other DNA sequences in this sample translate to the same CDR3. V gene TRGV2 combines with J gene TRGJP2. The CDR3 extends over 16 amino acids. CDR1 is EGSNGY, CDR2 YDSYNSKV, per germline. CDR3 nucleotide sequence: TGTGCCACCTGGGACGCCTTAAAAGGTAGCGATTGGATCAAGACGTTT. Amino acid sequence: CATWDALKGSDWIKTF.

The chain combines TRGV2 with TRGJP2. Germline lookup yields CDR1 EGSNGY and CDR2 YDSYNSKV. The J segment lost 5 bases and the V segment lost 9 bases, leaving 15 bases of the junction unmatched. The CDR3 runs 15 residues. The CDR3, as DNA: TGTGCCACCGGGACGGGAGATGGGAGTGATTGGATCAAGACGTTT. The encoded protein is CATGTGDGSDWIKTF.

The gene calls are TRGV11 and TRGJ1 or TRGJ2. TRGV11 is given ORF status, its function remaining uncertain. V dropped 9 bases and J dropped 1; count of bases not matched to a gene: 9. The CDR3 extends over 14 amino acids. The CDR3 DNA is TGTGCCTGCTGGGTTTCCGCTAATTATTATAAGAAACTCTTT. It specifies CACWVSANYYKKLF.

This clone is deemed hyperexpanded (1% or more). The rearrangement joins TRGV9 to TRGJ1 or TRGJ2. The germline V gene has CDR1 GITISATS and CDR2 ISYDGTV (reference sequence). The J segment lost 9 bases and the V segment lost 0 bases, leaving 11 bases of the junction unmatched. The CDR3 has 14 amino acids. The CDR3 here is CALWEVQPRAKKLF. The CDR3 nucleotides are TGTGCCTTGTGGGAGGTGCAGCCGCGGGCTAAGAAACTCTTT.

This clone has a handful of counts. A much larger clone lies a single base off, so this may be a read error. The rearrangement joins TRGV9 to TRGJ1 or TRGJ2. Trimming cost V 2 bases and J 12 bases; bases outside gene matches: 13. The CDR3 loop spans 13 amino acids. Germline loops: CDR1 GITISATS, CDR2 ISYDGTV (reference sequence). The CDR3 protein is CALWEASWNRKLF. For the CDR3, the DNA is TGTGCCTTGTGGGAGGCGTCGTGGAACCGGAAACTCTTT.

This chain uses TRGV10 with TRGJP1. TRGV10 is assigned to the ORF class and has an uncertain function. CDR3 length: 16 amino acids. V dropped 9 bases and J dropped 0; count of bases not matched to a gene: 11. The CDR3 region is CAACLPLYTTGWFKIF. CDR3 DNA: TGTGCTGCGTGCCTTCCCTTATATACCACTGGTTGGTTCAAGATATTT.